This T cell receptor beta chain was captured by sequencing in a study of blood T cell repertoires in COVID-19. The data were produced by immunoSEQ multiplex PCR, yet TCRdb's version contains in-frame clones alone and is incomplete. Here the sample spans about 230,000 clones, 65% to 90% being singletons. There are 13 residues in the CDR3. The germline CDR1 and CDR2 sequences are SQVTM and ANQGSEA. V lost 1 base and J lost 1, with 6 bases in between. This chain joins TRBV29-1 and TRBJ2-3, with unresolved D. Material: peripheral blood. This TCR was recovered from a man in his forties or fifties who had recovered from COVID-19. In nucleotides, the CDR3 is TGCAGCGTTGAAGGAGTGGGCACAGATACGCAGTATTTT. It codes for CSVEGVGTDTQYF.